What follows describes a single T cell receptor beta chain. This clonotype was observed a single time. The antigen it binds to is not known. Base-call qualities are not available, and no considerably larger clone is one nucleotide away. A lone read is weak support. The data are from a study of T-cell memory formation after mild COVID-19 (dated by TCRdb to about 2021). Broadly, across the study: TCR sequence clusters from the two donors were largely donor specific. The cohort comprised two young, previously healthy adult volunteers, one female and one male. In two donors, T-cell clones that expanded and contracted after mild COVID-19 were followed by sequencing TCRalpha and TCRbeta repertoires longitudinally. Overall study outcomes, separate from this receptor: Contracting CD4+ clones appeared mostly in the CM and EM memory subsets, whereas CD8+ clones were enriched in EMRA. Some responding clones were found in pre-infection memory, which suggests that pre-existing cross-reactive memory T cells took part in the SARS-CoV-2 response. Whether the second-wave clones peaking on day 37 were SARS-CoV-2 specific was not confirmed. The study covered only a couple of mild cases, and larger cohorts including severe cases with pre-infection samples were considered necessary. Clones contracting from day 15 to 85 had balanced CD4/CD8 phenotypes, while a second wave expanding from day 15 to 37 was biased towards CD4+.

CDR1 MNHEY and CDR2 SVGEGT were looked up in the germline V gene. V is reduced by 0 bases and J by 4 bases, leaving a spacing of 9 bases between them. Counted from cysteine to phenylalanine, this CDR3 has 14 amino acids. Kept here is only the CDR3 DNA, which spans 42 bases and is read in frame from base 1. PBMCs were isolated by Ficoll-Paque density gradient centrifugation. Sequencer: Illumina NovaSeq 6000. cDNA libraries for TCRalpha and TCRbeta were prepared by 5'RACE using constant-segment primers, with sample barcodes and unique molecular identifiers added. Trizol reagent was used to extract RNA from every sample. Amplification of the libraries took two PCR steps, and the second step added a second sample barcode plus Illumina TruSeq adapters. Libraries were sequenced on an Illumina NovaSeq with 2 x 150 bp paired-end reads. Under the source paper's analysis protocol: With migec v1.2.7, reads were demultiplexed and then collapsed into UMI-guided consensus sequences. Using mixcr v2.1.11, the UMI consensuses were aligned to TRA and TRB V and J templates and assembled into clonotypes. Expanded or contracted clonotypes were those called significant by both edgeR and NoisET, with noise models trained on biological replicates. For edgeR calls, a false discovery rate-adjusted p below 0.01 and a log2 fold-change threshold of 1 were applied. As an exploratory analysis of dynamics, max-normalized trajectories of the 1000 most abundant clonotypes were examined with PCA combined with hierarchical clustering. Separately sequenced CD4+ and CD8+ repertoires were used to assign the CD4 or CD8 phenotype of responding clones. Using fastp at Q25 and MiXCR, TCRdb reprocessed the public reads and kept productive beta chains. CDR3 protein sequences are deduplicated, and each keeps its most common genes and DNA. TCRdb's processing, not the study's, gives the V and J calls here. The sample table shows roughly 550,000 distinct CDR3 sequences, and around 21% are seen once. Around 13% of the sample is in the top ten clones.

The sequencing input was PBMCs or a T cell subset sorted from them (not recorded which). This sequence was found in an adult woman who had mild COVID-19 (a few samples of this study predate the infection). The sample titles of this study are shuffled in the database, so cell type and time point are left out; the donor was told from shared clones. The chain is encoded by TRBV6-2 or TRBV6-3 joined to TRBJ1-2, with TRBD1 tentatively as D gene (6 bases match). The nucleotides are TGTGCCAGCAGTTACTCCGGGGGGCTCTATGGCTACACCTTC. Its amino acids are CASSYSGGLYGYTF.